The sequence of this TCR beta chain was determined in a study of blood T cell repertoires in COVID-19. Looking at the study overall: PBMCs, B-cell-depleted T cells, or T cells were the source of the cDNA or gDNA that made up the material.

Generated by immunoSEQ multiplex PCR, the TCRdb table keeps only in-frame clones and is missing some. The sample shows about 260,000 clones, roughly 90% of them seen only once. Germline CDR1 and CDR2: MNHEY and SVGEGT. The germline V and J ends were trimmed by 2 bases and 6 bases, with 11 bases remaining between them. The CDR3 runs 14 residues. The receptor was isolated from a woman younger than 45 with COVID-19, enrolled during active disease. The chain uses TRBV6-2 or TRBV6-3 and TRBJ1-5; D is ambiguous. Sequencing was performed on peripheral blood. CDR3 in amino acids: CASSYEGWGQPQHF. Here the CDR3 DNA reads TGTGCCAGCAGTTACGAGGGATGGGGTCAGCCCCAGCATTTT.